This TCR beta chain is from a study of blood T cell repertoires in COVID-19. At the level of the study: Material from acute and convalescent COVID-19 was sourced from the United States, Italy and Spain. T cells, B-cell-depleted T cells, or PBMCs provided the cDNA or gDNA that served as material.

Per the germline V gene, CDR1 is ENHRY and CDR2 is SYGVKD. V lost 7 bases, J lost 9 bases, and 10 bases stayed unmatched. This CDR3 has 14 residues. Per the original data handling: Reference gene primer amplification gave estimated nucleated cell counts. Clones were sequenced by immunoSEQ multiplex PCR, and TCRdb holds only the in-frame ones, with some missing. The V and J calls and the clone size are those of that table, but D and trimming were determined from the DNA. The sample contains tens of thousands of clones, approximately 94% of which appear only once. The sample was peripheral blood. This sequence joins TRBV10-3 and TRBJ2-1, with 9 positions matching TRBD1. This clonotype originated in a human donor with active COVID-19. The donor label of this sample is uncertain. CDR3 coding DNA: TGTGCCATCACTACGACAGGGGGAGAAACTGAGCAGTTCTTC. Amino acid sequence: CAITTTGGETEQFF.